These 26 T cell receptor beta chains share one sample of origin, sequenced in a study of blood T cell repertoires in COVID-19. Sequenced by immunoSEQ multiplex PCR; TCRdb stores in-frame clones only, minus some. The repertoire holds roughly 120,000 clones, with under 95% as singletons. The sequencing sample was made of peripheral blood. The source is a man in his sixties with COVID-19, enrolled during active disease.

The rearrangement joins TRBV27 to TRBJ2-2, with 8 nucleotides matching TRBD2. V lost 5 bases to trimming and J lost 7 bases; unmatched junction nucleotides: 12. CDR3 length: 16 residues. Germline V CDR1 and CDR2: MNHEY, SMNVEV (reference sequence). The CDR3 DNA reads as TGTGCCAGCAGTCCCCTTGGAGCGGGAGTGGGCGGGGAGCTGTTTTTT. Translated, it gives CASSPLGAGVGGELFF.

This clone was recorded once. The genes are TRBV2 and TRBJ1-1; D is uncertain. The CDR3 runs to 13 residues. Germline lookup yields CDR1 SNHLY and CDR2 FYNNEI. Trimming left V 4 bases short and J 2 bases short, with 8 bases between. The DNA for the CDR3 is TGTGCCAGCAGTGCTTTAGTAAACACTGAAGCTTTCTTT. Translating gives CASSALVNTEAFF.

The chain combines TRBV14 with TRBJ1-2, with 8 nucleotides matching TRBD1. CDR3 length: 15 residues. Germline V CDR1 and CDR2: SGHDN, FVKESK. With 4 bases clipped from V and 2 bases from J, the junction kept 6 bases outside the gene matches. CDR3 bases: TGTGCCAGCAGCCCTTATCGGACAGGGAACTATGGCTACACCTTC. It is translated as CASSPYRTGNYGYTF. Variable domain in full (rest from reference TRBV14 and TRBJ1-2): EAGVTQFPSHSVIEKGQTVTLRCDPISGHDNLYWYRRVMGKEIKFLLHFVKESKQDESGMPNNRFLAERTGGTYSTLKVQPAELEDSGVYFCASSPYRTGNYGYTFGSGTRLTVV.

J is TRBJ1-2 and V is TRBV19; unclear D gene. V lost 0 bases and J 8 bases, leaving 16 bases between the germline ends. CDR1 and CDR2 (germline): LNHDA, SQIVND (reference sequence). The CDR3 extends over 15 amino acids. CDR3 region: CASSIDQEGLRGYTF. CDR3 coding DNA: TGTGCCAGTAGTATAGATCAAGAGGGATTGAGAGGCTACACCTTC.

The rearrangement uses TRBV6-5 and TRBJ2-7; 7 bases line up with TRBD2. CDR1 is MNHEY and CDR2 is SVGAGI in the germline V gene. Losses at the gene ends were 6 bases for V and 5 bases for J; bases not matched to a gene: 13. This CDR3 is 15 amino acids long. CDR3 coding DNA: TGTGCCAGCAGGGGGGTGGGGCTAGCGGAAGACGAGCAGTACTTC. It yields the protein CASRGVGLAEDEQYF.

This chain joins TRBV19 and TRBJ2-3; 12 nucleotides line up with TRBD2. Germline V lookup: CDR1 LNHDA, CDR2 SQIVND (reference sequence). This CDR3 is built from 18 residues. Unmatched junction bases numbered 12, after V lost 0 bases and J lost 8 bases. The CDR3 DNA follows: TGTGCCAGTAGTATAGACGCCTTGGCTAGCGGGAGGGGAGGTACGCAGTATTTT. Its translation: CASSIDALASGRGGTQYF.

The chain uses TRBV4-2 and TRBJ2-1; TRBD2 aligns across 8 bases. The CDR3 length is 17 residues. V lost 0 bases and J lost 6; bases outside the gene matches: 10. Germline-derived CDR1 and CDR2 are LGHNA and YNFKEQ. CDR3 DNA: TGTGCCAGCAGCCAAGATCACATAGGACTAGCTGTCAATGAGCAGTTCTTC. Translation: CASSQDHIGLAVNEQFF.

The chain has TRBV7-8 and TRBJ2-1; 7 bases are a match to TRBD2. After removal of 2 bases from V and 5 bases from J, the junction contained 9 bases not matched to a gene. The CDR3 has 16 residues. Germline assignment: CDR1 SGHVS and CDR2 FQNEAQ. CDR3 residues: CASSLRGRERNNEQFF. The CDR3 DNA sequence: TGTGCCAGCAGCTTAAGAGGGCGGGAGCGGAACAATGAGCAGTTCTTC.

The chain is built from TRBV7-2 and TRBJ2-1, with 10 bases aligning to TRBD2. In germline, CDR1 is SGHTA, CDR2 FQGNSA. V trimming: 0 bases; J trimming: 8 bases; junction bases outside the gene matches: 7. This CDR3 is 16 amino acids long. As DNA, the CDR3 is TGTGCCAGCAGCTTAGCCCTAGCGGGAGCTATCTATGAGCAGTTCTTC. It encodes CASSLALAGAIYEQFF.

The chain employs TRBV9 and TRBJ1-1, with D maybe TRBD1 (5 bases). Germline values: CDR1 SGDLS, CDR2 YYNGEE. CDR3 length equals 16 residues. V was shortened by 5 bases and J by 3 bases, with 20 bases between the two germline ends. The CDR3 region has the DNA TGTGCCAGCAGACCTAACTCAGACTGGGGGGACACTGAAGCTTTCTTT. It yields the protein CASRPNSDWGDTEAFF.

The J gene is TRBJ2-2, the V gene TRBV9; TRBD1 aligns across 10 bases. Germline loops: CDR1 SGDLS, CDR2 YYNGEE. With V trimmed by 0 bases and J by 3 bases, 2 bases remained unmatched. The CDR3 is 16 residues long. The CDR3 nucleotides are TGTGCCAGCAGCGTAGTGGGGACAGGGGACACCGGGGAGCTGTTTTTT. Protein product: CASSVVGTGDTGELFF.

The V gene is TRBV3-1 (or the pseudogene TRBV3-2), the J gene TRBJ2-7, with D possibly matching TRBD1 (6 bases). V lost 1 base, J lost 2 bases, and 15 bases lay in between. Germline CDR1 and CDR2: LGHDT and YNNKEL (reference sequence). This CDR3 contains 16 residues. CDR3 in amino acids: CASSQGRDITAYEQYF. DNA of the CDR3: TGTGCCAGCAGCCAAGGTCGGGACATCACCGCCTACGAGCAGTACTTC.

Notes on this clone: Sequence at one end of the junction differs from germline and may be a read error. The chain recombines TRBV15 with TRBJ2-2; a possible D gene is TRBD2 (7 bases). From germline, CDR1 is LNHNV and CDR2 YYDKDF (reference sequence). The CDR3 has 14 residues. The CDR3 coding sequence is TGTGCCCCCAGTTGGGGGGGGGCTGCCGGGGAGCTGTTTTTT. Its protein product is CAPSWGGAAGELFF.

The gene calls are TRBV5-4 and TRBJ1-1; D remains ambiguous. The V and J ends lost 4 bases and 0 bases respectively, with 10 bases between them. Germline CDR1 SGHNT, CDR2 YYREEE (reference sequence). This CDR3 region has 14 residues. The CDR3 DNA reads TGTGCCAGCAGCCTTTATACACTGAACACTGAAGCTTTCTTT. Protein sequence: CASSLYTLNTEAFF.

The V call is TRBV28, the J call TRBJ1-1; 8 bases match TRBD1. The CDR3 has 18 amino acids. After removal of 4 bases from V and 4 bases from J, the junction contained 17 bases not matched to a gene. The germline V gene has CDR1 MDHEN and CDR2 SYDVKM. The CDR3 DNA reads as TGTGCCAGCAGTTCCAAATATTACAGGGGGGGAAGGAGCACTGAAGCTTTCTTT. This gives the protein CASSSKYYRGGRSTEAFF.

The chain combines TRBV5-1 with TRBJ1-1; D is perhaps TRBD1 (6 bases). The CDR3 has 14 residues. From germline, CDR1 is SGHRS and CDR2 YFSETQ. V was clipped by 2 bases and J by 2 bases, with 10 bases between them. The CDR3 DNA is TGCGCCAGCAGCTTTTGGGGGCCTAACACTGAAGCTTTCTTT. Encoded protein: CASSFWGPNTEAFF.

This sequence joins TRBV5-4 and TRBJ2-1, with 8 bases aligning to TRBD2. This CDR3 is built from 14 residues. J gave up 4 bases and V 5 bases, and 5 bases lay outside the gene matches. Germline V gene data show CDR1 as SGHNT and CDR2 as YYREEE (reference sequence). This CDR3 is CASSRRGEYNEQFF. In DNA form, the CDR3 reads TGTGCCAGCAGTCGGCGGGGGGAGTACAATGAGCAGTTCTTC.

This sequence joins TRBV28 and TRBJ2-3, with D uncertain. Trimming shortened V by 4 bases and J by 3 bases, and 5 bases separated the two germline ends. The CDR3 loop spans 12 amino acids. Germline V CDR1 and CDR2: MDHEN, SYDVKM. CDR3 sequence reads: CASSSNTDTQYF. The CDR3 bases are TGTGCCAGCAGTTCTAATACAGATACGCAGTATTTT.

As to this clone: The sample has other DNA sequences that encode this CDR3 too. This CDR3 is CASSEGGGNQPQHF. As DNA, the CDR3 is TGTGCCAGCAGTGAAGGCGGAGGGAATCAGCCCCAGCATTTT. This chain uses TRBV6-1 with TRBJ1-5; no definite D call. Trimming took off 1 base at V and 4 bases at J, with 8 bases between the two ends. Germline lookup yields CDR1 MNHNS and CDR2 SASEGT. The length of the CDR3 is 14 residues.

This chain joins TRBV12-3 or TRBV12-4 and TRBJ2-7; no clear D gene. V was pared by 6 bases and J by 4 bases, with 7 bases between. The CDR3 loop spans 11 amino acids. CDR3 coding DNA: TGTGCCAGCAGCCGAGATTACGAGCAGTACTTC. Residues: CASSRDYEQYF.

This chain connects TRBV9 to TRBJ2-1, with D perhaps matching TRBD1 (5 bases). In germline, CDR1 is SGDLS, CDR2 YYNGEE. V was cut by 0 bases and J by 5 bases, with 15 bases left in between. The CDR3 is 16 residues long. The CDR3 is CASSVGMGPQDNEQFF. DNA for the CDR3: TGTGCCAGCAGCGTAGGTATGGGGCCGCAGGACAATGAGCAGTTCTTC.

The chain uses TRBV30 and TRBJ2-1; possibly TRBD2 for D (6 bases). Trimming took 0 bases from V and 13 from J, leaving 16 bases between them. CDR3 length: 13 residues. The germline CDR1 and CDR2 sequences are GTSNPN and SVGIG (reference sequence). CDR3 coding DNA: TGTGCCTGGAGTGTCCCGCAAGCTAGCGAACAGTTCTTC. Its protein product is CAWSVPQASEQFF.

V gene TRBV5-5 combines with J gene TRBJ2-7; possible D gene TRBD1, 5 bases. Germline V gene data show CDR1 as SGHKS and CDR2 as YYEKEE (reference sequence). The CDR3 runs 13 residues. Trimming removed 0 bases at V and 5 bases at J, with 9 bases between. The CDR3 reads CASSLEFRDEQYF. In DNA, the CDR3 is TGTGCCAGCAGCTTGGAGTTCAGGGACGAGCAGTACTTC. The complete variable domain, with remaining parts taken from reference TRBV5-5 and TRBJ2-7, reads DAGVTQSPTHLIKTRGQQVTLRCSPISGHKSVSWYQQVLGQGPQFIFQYYEKEERGRGNFPDRFSARQFPNYSSELNVNALLLGDSALYLCASSLEFRDEQYFGPGTRLTVT.

The V call is TRBV15, the J call TRBJ1-4; no clear D. The CDR3 has 16 amino acids. Trimming stripped 0 bases from V and 6 bases from J, with 14 bases between. Germline V gives CDR1 LNHNV, CDR2 YYDKDF (reference sequence). CDR3 DNA: TGTGCCACCAGCAGAGATTGGAGGGTAGCGGATGAAAAACTGTTTTTT. Its translation: CATSRDWRVADEKLFF.

The rearrangement uses TRBV4-1 and TRBJ2-3; 13 bases line up with TRBD2. The length of the CDR3 is 14 residues. With 2 bases clipped from V and 9 bases from J, the junction kept 2 bases outside the gene matches. Per the germline V gene, CDR1 is MGHRA and CDR2 is YSYEKL. The CDR3 sequence is CASSQTGLAGTQYF. For the CDR3, the DNA is TGCGCCAGCAGCCAAACGGGACTAGCGGGGACGCAGTATTTT.

The chain has TRBV7-8 and TRBJ2-2; no clear D gene. The V gene lost 8 bases and the J gene lost 3 bases, with 10 bases spanning the gap. CDR3 length: 13 residues. CDR1 is SGHVS, CDR2 FQNEAQ, per germline. The CDR3 DNA follows: TGTGCCAGCTTCGCCCCGGACACCGGGGAGCTGTTTTTT. It encodes CASFAPDTGELFF.